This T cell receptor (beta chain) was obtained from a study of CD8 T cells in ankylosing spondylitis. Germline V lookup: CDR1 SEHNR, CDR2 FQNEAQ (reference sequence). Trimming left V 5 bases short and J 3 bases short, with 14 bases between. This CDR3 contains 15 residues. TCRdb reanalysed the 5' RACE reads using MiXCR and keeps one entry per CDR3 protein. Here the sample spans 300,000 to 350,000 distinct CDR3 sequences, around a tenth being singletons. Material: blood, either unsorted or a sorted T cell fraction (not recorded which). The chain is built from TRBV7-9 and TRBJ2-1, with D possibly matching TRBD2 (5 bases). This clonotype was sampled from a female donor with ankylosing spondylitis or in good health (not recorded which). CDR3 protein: CASSPRAEVYNEQFF. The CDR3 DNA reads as TGTGCCAGCAGCCCAAGAGCGGAGGTCTACAATGAGCAGTTCTTC. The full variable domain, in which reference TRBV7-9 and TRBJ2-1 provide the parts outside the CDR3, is DTGVSQNPRHKITKRGQNVTFRCDPISEHNRLYWYRQTLGQGPEFLTYFQNEAQLEKSRLLSDRFSAERPKGSFSTLEIQRTEQGDSAMYLCASSPRAEVYNEQFFGPGTRLTVL.